This T cell receptor (beta chain) was recorded in a study of regulatory T cells in long-lasting Graves disease. Time point here: newly diagnosed GD, antithyroid drugs for less than 3 months. RNA from PBMCs was the source of the TCR library. J gave up 4 bases and V 5 bases, and 6 bases lay outside the gene matches. The CDR3 is made up of 15 amino acids. Germline CDR1 and CDR2: SGHRS and YFSETQ. Relying on iRepertoire HTBI primers and Arm-PCR of CDR3 regions, the team built TCR beta libraries. Via MiXCR, TCRdb re-called the multiplex PCR reads, giving one row per CDR3 protein. The profile covers 250,000 or so distinct CDR3 sequences, with roughly a fifth appearing a single time and about 15% taken by the ten largest. Points on this clonotype: Its antigen is undetermined.

Study conclusions and caveats: Persistent Graves' patients showed reduced TCR diversity versus newly diagnosed patients.

The chain employs TRBV5-1 and TRBJ2-2; TRBD1 agrees at 9 bases. This material consisted of peripheral blood mononuclear cells (PBMCs), taken at new diagnosis, from a patient treated with antithyroid drugs. The TCR sequence derives from a female donor with Graves disease. In DNA form, the CDR3 reads TGCGCCAGCAGGACCGGGACAGGGCTCACCGGGGAGCTGTTTTTT. The encoded protein is CASRTGTGLTGELFF.